This is a list of T cell receptor beta chains from one sample in a study of blood T cell repertoires in COVID-19. Some clones are missing from TCRdb's copy, which holds only in-frame ones; the method was immunoSEQ multiplex PCR. The sample has about 180,000 clones; about 85% are singletons. Source material: peripheral blood. These receptor sequences come from a woman of 80 years or more with acute or convalescent COVID-19. The conserved cysteine and the conserved F or W are not part of the CDR3 here. A D gene is named only where the DNA matches it firmly. Rows may omit the clone size; those that give it use once, few, many or a size class.

abundance: -; d_gene: -; v_gene: TRBV6-1; CDR3aa: ASSEAGGAYGYT
abundance: -; d_gene: -; v_gene: TRBV5-1; CDR3aa: ASSLIRNTGELF
abundance: once; d_gene: -; v_gene: TRBV19; CDR3aa: ASSIGVVQAETQY
abundance: -; d_gene: TRBD1; v_gene: TRBV29-1; CDR3aa: SVVGGTGDSGANVLT
abundance: few; d_gene: TRBD2; v_gene: TRBV7-9; CDR3aa: ASSASLGLGRSYEQY
abundance: once; d_gene: TRBD2; v_gene: TRBV19; CDR3aa: ASSPGLADNTGELF
abundance: -; d_gene: TRBD1; v_gene: TRBV3-1/TRBV3-2; CDR3aa: ASSQPGQVTYEQY
abundance: -; d_gene: -; v_gene: TRBV5-6; CDR3aa: ASNPRLARVGEQF
abundance: -; d_gene: -; v_gene: TRBV6-5; CDR3aa: ASSYKGETEAF
abundance: -; d_gene: -; v_gene: TRBV12-3/TRBV12-4; CDR3aa: ASETGAGNTIY
abundance: -; d_gene: TRBD1; v_gene: TRBV18; CDR3aa: ASSLGQEVGNTIY
abundance: -; d_gene: TRBD1; v_gene: TRBV7-2; CDR3aa: ASSIRQGGQPQH
abundance: once; d_gene: -; v_gene: TRBV5-4; CDR3aa: ASSRDNMNTEAF
abundance: -; d_gene: TRBD2; v_gene: TRBV7-2; CDR3aa: ASRRAGEETQY
abundance: once; d_gene: -; v_gene: TRBV29-1; CDR3aa: SVEETAGELF
abundance: -; d_gene: -; v_gene: TRBV6-5; CDR3aa: ASRQLRYSNQPQH
abundance: few; d_gene: TRBD1; v_gene: TRBV4-1; CDR3aa: ASSPPEGQYYGYT
abundance: -; d_gene: TRBD1; v_gene: TRBV2; CDR3aa: ASAGTGGYNQPQH
abundance: -; d_gene: -; v_gene: TRBV21-1; CDR3aa: ASSKEGTSITGELF
abundance: -; d_gene: -; v_gene: TRBV7-2; CDR3aa: ASSLDGSNQPQH
abundance: -; d_gene: TRBD1; v_gene: TRBV15; CDR3aa: ATSRGGQGYEQF
abundance: -; d_gene: -; v_gene: TRBV30; CDR3aa: ALEWGPGNTIY
abundance: -; d_gene: -; v_gene: TRBV24-1; CDR3aa: ATSDPGSTDTQY
abundance: few; d_gene: TRBD1; v_gene: TRBV5-6; CDR3aa: ASSWRDRTIYEQY
abundance: -; d_gene: TRBD2; v_gene: TRBV9; CDR3aa: ASSLGTSGRVPLY
abundance: -; d_gene: TRBD2; v_gene: TRBV5-4; CDR3aa: ASGGRLAGGLTGDTQY
abundance: -; d_gene: TRBD1; v_gene: TRBV4-3; CDR3aa: ASSPGDRLNEKLF
abundance: -; d_gene: TRBD1; v_gene: TRBV14; CDR3aa: ASSQGTGITYEQY
abundance: -; d_gene: TRBD1; v_gene: TRBV7-2; CDR3aa: ASSLGRTGGYEKLF
abundance: -; d_gene: -; v_gene: TRBV25-1; CDR3aa: ASSEFAGRNEQF
abundance: -; d_gene: -; v_gene: TRBV6-6; CDR3aa: ASSYRAHGGTDTQY
abundance: -; d_gene: TRBD2; v_gene: TRBV6-2/TRBV6-3; CDR3aa: ASSSSGSKDTQY
abundance: -; d_gene: -; v_gene: TRBV25-1; CDR3aa: ASSRGGLNTGELF
abundance: -; d_gene: TRBD1; v_gene: TRBV28; CDR3aa: ASSLTPGQGSGTEAF
abundance: -; d_gene: -; v_gene: TRBV19; CDR3aa: ASSTAEAGYEQY
abundance: -; d_gene: TRBD2; v_gene: TRBV5-1; CDR3aa: ASSGTSGGVNEQF
abundance: -; d_gene: -; v_gene: TRBV6-5; CDR3aa: ASSTADSIFEQY
abundance: -; d_gene: -; v_gene: TRBV23-1; CDR3aa: ASSQGPGCQGSYEQY
abundance: -; d_gene: -; v_gene: TRBV10-3; CDR3aa: ASAGAFNSPLH
abundance: once; d_gene: TRBD2; v_gene: TRBV2; CDR3aa: ASSLRASGITHNEQF
abundance: -; d_gene: TRBD1; v_gene: TRBV5-4; CDR3aa: ASSLNGQGAYSPLH
abundance: once; d_gene: TRBD1; v_gene: TRBV5-4; CDR3aa: ASSVLDRALGGYT
abundance: -; d_gene: TRBD1; v_gene: TRBV10-3; CDR3aa: AISLRTGRTEAF
abundance: -; d_gene: -; v_gene: TRBV7-2; CDR3aa: ASSAGGSFQETQY
abundance: -; d_gene: -; v_gene: TRBV18; CDR3aa: ASSPSDTQY
abundance: -; d_gene: TRBD2; v_gene: TRBV4-1; CDR3aa: ASSVAGILTDTQY
abundance: -; d_gene: -; v_gene: TRBV3-1/TRBV3-2; CDR3aa: ASSQDRPQGYGYT
abundance: once; d_gene: -; v_gene: TRBV5-6; CDR3aa: ASSPAGGLNTEAF
abundance: -; d_gene: -; v_gene: TRBV5-4; CDR3aa: ASSLDQETQY
abundance: -; d_gene: TRBD2; v_gene: TRBV15; CDR3aa: ATSRVSRAGGAYNEQF
abundance: -; d_gene: TRBD1; v_gene: TRBV7-2; CDR3aa: ASSTGVNQPQH
abundance: -; d_gene: -; v_gene: TRBV5-1; CDR3aa: ASSLGAGEAF
abundance: -; d_gene: -; v_gene: TRBV19; CDR3aa: ASSTTSGGANQPQH
abundance: -; d_gene: TRBD2; v_gene: TRBV5-6; CDR3aa: ASSLEWLAGGPYEQY
abundance: -; d_gene: TRBD2; v_gene: TRBV10-1; CDR3aa: ASSDTSGGAETQY
abundance: -; d_gene: -; v_gene: TRBV21-1; CDR3aa: ASSKSHPNRLLSGNTIY
abundance: -; d_gene: -; v_gene: TRBV19; CDR3aa: ASSIPVGQPQH
abundance: -; d_gene: TRBD1; v_gene: TRBV6-5; CDR3aa: ASRETGGKDEQY
abundance: -; d_gene: TRBD1; v_gene: TRBV6-5; CDR3aa: AIGQGRGETQY